This T cell receptor beta chain was recovered during a study of cytomegalovirus exposure and HLA in healthy donors. The germline V gene encodes CDR1 MGHRA and CDR2 YSYEKL. Trimming took off 2 bases at V and 4 bases at J, with 18 bases between the two ends. This CDR3 is built from 17 residues. PCR primers comprised 60 Vbeta and 13 Jbeta primers. The repertoire was sequenced with immunoSEQ multiplex PCR; TCRdb's copy has only in-frame clones and lacks some. The sample has under 100,000 clones, roughly 70% seen once; the top ten hold over 3%. The J gene is TRBJ2-1, the V gene TRBV4-1; TRBD2 might be the D (6 bases). The receptor comes from a man aged 35 to 55 in good health and CMV-seronegative. Sequences were obtained from PBMCs. CDR3 sequence reads: CASSQSRVAGKYNEQFF. The CDR3 DNA is TGCGCCAGCAGCCAATCAAGGGTCGCGGGGAAATACAATGAGCAGTTCTTC.